The 5 T cell receptor beta chains below were found in one sample sequenced in a study of cytomegalovirus exposure and HLA in healthy donors. The PCR used 60 Vbeta and 13 Jbeta primers. Assay used: immunoSEQ multiplex PCR; TCRdb lists only in-frame clones, some missing. The data show fewer than 120,000 clones, 70% to 85% seen once. Sample: PBMCs. The receptors were sampled from a man between 25 and 39 years old in good health and CMV-seropositive.

The chain is built from TRBV19 and TRBJ2-3; the match to TRBD1 covers 7 bases. J was trimmed by 2 bases and V by 6 bases; bases with no gene match: 8. The germline gives CDR1 LNHDA, CDR2 SQIVND (reference sequence). The CDR3 extends over 15 amino acids. CDR3 region: CASRRGPRLTDTQYF. CDR3 DNA sequence: TGTGCCAGTAGGAGGGGGCCAAGGCTCACAGATACGCAGTATTTT.

Notes on this clone: The junction departs from the called germline gene at one end, perhaps through a read error. The chain has TRBV19 and TRBJ2-2; TRBD2 matches at 7 bases. Germline values: CDR1 LNHDA, CDR2 SQIVND (reference sequence). CDR3 size: 11 residues. The CDR3 region is CASSIPGGLFF. CDR3 coding DNA: TGTGCCAGTAGTATCCCGGGGGGGCTGTTTTTT.

The gene calls are TRBV5-4 and TRBJ2-1, with D possibly being TRBD1 (5 bases). CDR1 SGHNT and CDR2 YYREEE come from the germline V gene (reference sequence). V was cut by 8 bases and J by 0 bases, with 12 bases left in between. This CDR3 has 14 amino acids. For the CDR3, the DNA is TGTGCCAGTGGGGCAGGTAGCTCCTACAATGAGCAGTTCTTC. Amino acids: CASGAGSSYNEQFF. Supplemented by reference TRBV5-4 and TRBJ2-1, the full variable domain reads ETGVTQSPTHLIKTRGQQVTLRCSSQSGHNTVSWYQQALGQGPQFIFQYYREEENGRGNFPPRFSGLQFPNYSSELNVNALELDDSALYLCASGAGSSYNEQFFGPGTRLTVL.

This clone has just one count. V is TRBV9 and J is TRBJ1-2, with D possibly TRBD1 on 6 matching bases. The germline CDR1 and CDR2 sequences are SGDLS and YYNGEE. With 4 bases removed from V and 6 bases from J, the gap between germline ends came to 13 bases. The CDR3 has 13 amino acids. DNA of the CDR3: TGTGCCAGCAGCCCCAGGGGCTCCCATGGCTACACCTTC. Residues: CASSPRGSHGYTF.

The chain couples TRBV13 to TRBJ1-1, with TRBD1 matching 9 bases. V trimming: 2 bases; J trimming: 0 bases; junction bases outside the gene matches: 7. Germline loops: CDR1 PRHDT, CDR2 FYEKMQ (reference sequence). The CDR3 loop spans 17 amino acids. CDR3 loop: CASSLLAGTGMNTEAFF. CDR3 nucleotides: TGTGCCAGCAGCTTATTAGCCGGGACAGGGATGAACACTGAAGCTTTCTTT.